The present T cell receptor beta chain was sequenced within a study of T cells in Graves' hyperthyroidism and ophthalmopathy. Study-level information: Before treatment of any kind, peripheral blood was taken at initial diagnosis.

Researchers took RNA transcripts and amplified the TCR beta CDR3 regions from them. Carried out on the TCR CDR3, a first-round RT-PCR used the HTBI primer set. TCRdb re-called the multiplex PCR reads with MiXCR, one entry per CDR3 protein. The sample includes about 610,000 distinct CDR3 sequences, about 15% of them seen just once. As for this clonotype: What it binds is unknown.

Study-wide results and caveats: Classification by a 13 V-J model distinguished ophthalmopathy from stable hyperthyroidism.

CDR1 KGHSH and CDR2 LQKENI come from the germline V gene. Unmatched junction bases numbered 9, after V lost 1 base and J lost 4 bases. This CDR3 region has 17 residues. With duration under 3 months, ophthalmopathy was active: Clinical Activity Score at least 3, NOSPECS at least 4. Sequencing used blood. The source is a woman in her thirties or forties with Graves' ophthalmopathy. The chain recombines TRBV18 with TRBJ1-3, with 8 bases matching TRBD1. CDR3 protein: CASSPLGQAPPGNTIYF. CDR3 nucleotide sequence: TGTGCCAGCTCACCACTGGGACAGGCGCCCCCGGGAAACACCATATATTTT.